This T cell receptor beta chain was identified during a study of blood T cells in healthy people across ages (dated by TCRdb to the mid-2010s). Study-level background: In model experiments, template switching captured roughly one uniquely barcoded TCR beta cDNA molecule for every two T cells. The study measured age-related changes in TCR beta repertoire diversity using deep sequencing normalized with unique cDNA molecular identifiers. The donors were divided into four age groups: young (average 16 years), middle-aged (roughly 42), aged (approximately 62) and long-lived (roughly 82). To avoid experimental bias, donors of different ages were spread randomly across the sequencing lanes. Using the same blood draw, the study looked at two additional independent replicas of 1 million unique cDNA reads for two donors, one aged 18 to 30 and the other aged 80 or older. What the study reported, not specific to this receptor: Conclusive comparison of naive and antigen-experienced compartments was prevented by the profiling of bulk unsorted PBMCs. Observed TCR beta diversity per million T cells fell roughly linearly with age, and a significant reduction was already apparent by age approximately 41. Compared with the aged group, the long-lived group had more naive CD4+ T cells, fewer expanded clones and increased TCR diversity, suggesting age selection. Because donor CMV infection status was unknown, age-related changes in expanded clonotypes were potentially confounded. A strong correlation was found between observed TCR beta diversity and the percentage of naive T cells measured by flow cytometry. Estimates of total diversity based on one million sequenced T cells were regarded as lower bounds and as underestimates.

The CDR3 covers 15 residues, taking in both the cysteine and the phenylalanine. Only the CDR3 DNA stays, 45 bases, in frame from base 1. The germline ends are 12 bases apart after V is trimmed by 4 bases and J by 0 bases. Points on this clonotype: It has no known antigen specificity. The record has no base qualities; no much larger clone is one base away.

Library preparation was by 5' RACE. Instrument used: Illumina HiSeq 2500. A second PCR of roughly 6 to 11 cycles was performed with a sample-barcoded 5' primer and a J-beta primer mix. A unique molecular identifier was introduced onto each TCR beta cDNA molecule by a template-switch 5' adaptor carrying 12 random nucleotides. At least 2.5 million CDR3-containing paired-end reads were obtained from each sample. The Mint cDNA synthesis kit, primed by a TRBC-specific oligonucleotide, was used to synthesize first-strand cDNA from all RNA. Following uracil-DNA glycosylase treatment, all cDNA underwent a first 18-cycle PCR with the universal primers M1SS and BC2_uni_R. Per the original workflow: For normalization, 1 million high-quality reads, each with a distinct molecular identifier, were randomly selected from each sample. Reads with shared molecular identifiers were discarded instead of being binned into consensus sequences. MiTCR, run with a Q25 quality threshold and the strictest error-elimination algorithm, handled CDR3 identification, clonotype clustering and error correction. Lower-bound total TCR beta diversity was estimated with a nonparametric unseen species model using Euler transformation. TCRdb reran the public reads through fastp at Q25 and MiXCR, keeping productive beta chains. Each entry merges the rows of one CDR3 protein and shows their most common DNA and genes. The V and J calls were determined by TCRdb, not by the authors. The sample yields about 730,000 distinct CDR3 sequences; roughly two fifths were counted once. The ten biggest clones cover around a fifth of the sample.

Donors were 30 to 45 systemically healthy Caucasian individuals from Russia aged 6 to 90 years. Each donor gave 8.5 to 10 milliliters of peripheral blood, collected into EDTA-treated Vacutainer tubes. PBMCs were isolated by Ficoll-Paque density-gradient centrifugation, with at least 6 million obtained per sample. Trizol reagent was used to extract total RNA from PBMCs, with at least 5.5 micrograms per sample. The percentages of naive CD45RAhigh/CD27high T cells were determined by flow cytometry on a PBMC aliquot from every donor. The rearrangement combines TRBV12-3 or TRBV12-4 with TRBJ1-2; matching of 6 bases hints at TRBD1 as the D gene. The material sequenced was blood. The TCR sequence derives from a woman aged 55 to 70 in good health. The DNA reads as follows: TGTGCCAGCAGTTCTCGGACAGAGTCTAACTATGGCTACACCTTC. The resulting protein is CASSSRTESNYGYTF.